The 18 T cell receptor beta chains below were found in one sample sequenced in a study of blood T cell repertoires in COVID-19. Profiled with immunoSEQ multiplex PCR; TCRdb holds only in-frame clones, not every one. The sample comprises 140,000 to 150,000 clones, roughly 81% of which are singletons, and about 2.5% rests with the top ten. Sequencing used peripheral blood. The receptors originated from a human donor with acute or convalescent COVID-19. The donor label of this sample is uncertain.

This clone was observed a handful of times. The chain employs TRBV10-3 and TRBJ1-5; 9 nucleotides align to TRBD1. CDR3 length: 13 residues. V shed 8 bases, J shed 6 bases, and the junction held 5 bases outside the gene matches. Germline-derived CDR1 and CDR2 are ENHRY and SYGVKD. The CDR3 reads CAIGQGRVQPQHF. The CDR3 bases are TGTGCCATCGGACAGGGGAGGGTTCAGCCCCAGCATTTT.

The V call is TRBV7-2, the J call TRBJ1-3, with D unclear. Trimming cost V 6 bases and J 8 bases, with 20 bases left between them. This CDR3 contains 15 residues. Germline V gene data show CDR1 as SGHTA and CDR2 as FQGNSA. The chain's CDR3 is CASRTSAVSRDTIYF. DNA for the CDR3: TGTGCCAGCAGAACCTCGGCGGTGAGCCGGGACACCATATATTTT. Using reference TRBV7-2 and TRBJ1-3 for the parts outside the CDR3, the full variable domain is GAGVSQSPSNKVTEKGKDVELRCDPISGHTALYWYRQSLGQGLEFLIYFQGNSAPDKSGLPSDRFSAERTGGSVSTLTIQRTQQEDSAVYLCASRTSAVSRDTIYFGEGSWLTVV.

This clone was recorded only once. The chain uses TRBV7-5 and TRBJ2-7; the listed D gene, TRBD2, was not tested against the DNA. TRBV7-5 is labeled a pseudogene. The CDR3 totals 17 residues. The CDR3 protein is CARSLVLAGGSSYEQYV. CDR3 nucleotides: TGTGCCAGAAGCTTAGTTCTAGCGGGAGGGAGCTCCTACGAGCAGTACGTC.

The chain combines TRBV18 with TRBJ1-3; D remains unclear. Looked up from germline, CDR1 is KGHSH and CDR2 is LQKENI. V shed 4 bases and J shed 0 bases, with 13 bases lying between them. CDR3 length: 16 amino acids. In DNA, the CDR3 is TGTGCCAGCTCACTGACTCGGGAGTACTCTGGAAACACCATATATTTT. Translated: CASSLTREYSGNTIYF.

This rearrangement joins TRBV5-5 to TRBJ1-5; 7 nucleotides line up with TRBD1. V trimming: 4 bases; J trimming: 0 bases; junction bases outside the gene matches: 10. This CDR3 has 17 residues. Germline lookup yields CDR1 SGHKS and CDR2 YYEKEE (reference sequence). CDR3 region: CASSPYPTGDSNQPQHF. The CDR3 nucleotides read TGTGCCAGCAGCCCATACCCCACAGGGGATAGCAATCAGCCCCAGCATTTT.

The chain employs TRBV27 and TRBJ1-1, with D possibly being TRBD1 (5 bases). CDR3 length equals 16 residues. V lost 8 bases to trimming and J lost 0 bases, with 19 bases between them. Per the germline V gene, CDR1 is MNHEY and CDR2 is SMNVEV (reference sequence). The CDR3 coding sequence is TGTGCCAGCGTCGGGCAGGGAAACCGTATGAACACTGAAGCTTTCTTT. It translates to CASVGQGNRMNTEAFF.

The rearrangement uses TRBV2 and TRBJ2-4; maybe TRBD1 (6 bases). The germline V and J ends were trimmed by 4 bases and 1 base, with 20 bases remaining between them. Germline values: CDR1 SNHLY, CDR2 FYNNEI. This CDR3 has 18 amino acids. This CDR3 reads CASSGTLGQKGAKNIQYF. The CDR3 region has the DNA TGTGCCAGCAGTGGAACCCTCGGACAGAAGGGGGCCAAAAACATTCAGTACTTC.

The V call is TRBV6-2 or TRBV6-3, the J call TRBJ1-6, with D tentatively TRBD1 (6 bases). CDR1 is MNHEY and CDR2 is SVGEGT in the germline V gene. Trimming cost V 5 bases and J 10 bases, with 15 bases left between them. CDR3 length: 14 amino acids. The CDR3 bases are TGTGCCAGCAGTCAACAGGGTTGGAACTCACCCCTCCACTTT. This encodes CASSQQGWNSPLHF.

The chain combines TRBV5-4 with TRBJ2-7, with 7 nucleotides matching TRBD2. The V and J ends lost 2 bases and 0 bases, in that order; junction bases with no gene match: 8. This CDR3 contains 16 residues. The germline gives CDR1 SGHNT, CDR2 YYREEE (reference sequence). The CDR3 DNA is TGTGCCAGCAGCTTATCGGGGCGGGGGAGCTCCTACGAGCAGTACTTC. Translated, it gives CASSLSGRGSSYEQYF.

The genes are TRBV18 and TRBJ2-1; 11 bases match TRBD1. The CDR3 is made up of 16 amino acids. The germline CDR1 and CDR2 sequences are KGHSH and LQKENI. Trimming at V came to 3 bases and at J to 9 bases, leaving 10 bases not matched to a gene. The CDR3 reads CASSPPSGTGGGEQFF. CDR3 sequence (DNA): TGTGCCAGCTCACCGCCCTCCGGGACAGGGGGAGGTGAGCAGTTCTTC.

V and J are TRBV6-4 and TRBJ2-1, with 7 nucleotides matching TRBD2. The length of the CDR3 is 17 residues. Germline V gene sequence: CDR1 MRHNA, CDR2 SNTAGT. J was trimmed by 6 bases and V by 6 bases; bases with no gene match: 17. The CDR3 loop is CASSVELAPRRSNEQFF. CDR3 DNA: TGTGCCAGCAGCGTGGAACTAGCGCCAAGGAGATCCAATGAGCAGTTCTTC.

The chain has TRBV6-5 and TRBJ1-5; the match to TRBD1 covers 10 bases. V shed 6 bases, J shed 7 bases, and the junction held 9 bases outside the gene matches. Per germline, CDR1 MNHEY and CDR2 SVGAGI. The CDR3 length is 15 residues. CDR3 sequence reads: CASSRTGGEGQPQHF. Here the CDR3 DNA reads TGTGCCAGCAGCCGGACAGGGGGGGAAGGACAGCCCCAGCATTTT.

V is TRBV28 and J is TRBJ1-4, with TRBD1 as a possible D gene (5 bases). V was cut by 1 base and J by 6 bases, with 15 bases left in between. The germline V gene has CDR1 MDHEN and CDR2 SYDVKM. This CDR3 contains 16 residues. The CDR3: CASSLLLSGGHEKLFF. The CDR3 region has the DNA TGTGCCAGCAGTTTATTGCTCAGCGGGGGACATGAAAAACTGTTTTTT.

The chain links TRBV20-1 to TRBJ2-1; maybe TRBD1 (6 bases). Trimming shortened V by 6 bases and J by 0 bases, and 24 bases separated the two germline ends. Germline CDR1 reads DFQATT; CDR2 reads SNEGSKA (reference sequence). There are 18 residues in the CDR3. DNA of the CDR3: TGCAGTGCCAGTCTCGACGTTGTGAGGGGGAGCTCCTACAATGAGCAGTTCTTC. Amino acids: CSASLDVVRGSSYNEQFF.

This chain links TRBV7-2 with TRBJ2-2; D might be TRBD2 (6 bases). Germline lookup yields CDR1 SGHTA and CDR2 FQGNSA. Trimming cost V 0 bases and J 0 bases, with 8 bases left between them. This CDR3 is built from 16 residues. The CDR3 coding sequence is TGTGCCAGCAGCTTAGCGGGACTCCCGAACACCGGGGAGCTGTTTTTT. It encodes CASSLAGLPNTGELFF.

V and J are TRBV6-2 or TRBV6-3 and TRBJ2-7; D gene ambiguous. In germline, CDR1 is MNHEY, CDR2 SVGEGT. The CDR3 is 15 residues long. V was pared by 0 bases and J by 2 bases, with 11 bases between. CDR3 DNA sequence: TGTGCCAGCAGTTACTCTCCCCAGGAAGCCTACGAGCAGTACGTC. This encodes CASSYSPQEAYEQYV.

The CDR3 spells CASSFQGWDTEAFF. As DNA, the CDR3 is TGTGCCAGCAGTTTTCAGGGTTGGGACACTGAAGCTTTCTTT. The chain joins TRBV6-5 to TRBJ1-1; D perhaps matches TRBD1 (5 bases). Trimming removed 4 bases from V and 3 bases from J, with 12 bases in between. The CDR3 contains 14 residues. Germline lookup yields CDR1 MNHEY and CDR2 SVGAGI.

The V and J genes are TRBV4-2 and TRBJ2-1; D not resolved. The CDR3 covers 13 residues. CDR1 and CDR2 (germline): LGHNA, YNFKEQ. The V gene lost 8 bases and the J gene lost 7 bases, with 15 bases spanning the gap. Written as DNA, the CDR3 is TGTGCCAGCGGGCAGTTAAGCATGAATGAGCAGTTCTTC. This sequence encodes CASGQLSMNEQFF.